The 2 T cell receptor beta chains below were found in one sample sequenced in a study of blood T cell repertoires in COVID-19. Assay: immunoSEQ multiplex PCR; the TCRdb copy retains only in-frame clones and omits some. The table lists some 31,000 clones, 65% to 90% of them singletons. Input material: peripheral blood. The source of these receptors is a man at least 80 years old with active COVID-19.

V gene TRBV3-1 (or the pseudogene TRBV3-2) combines with J gene TRBJ2-3; 8 bases match TRBD1. The CDR3 has 15 residues. V shed 4 bases, J shed 3 bases, and the junction held 6 bases outside the gene matches. From germline, CDR1 is LGHDT and CDR2 YNNKEL (reference sequence). DNA of the CDR3: TGTGCCAGCAGCCCCGGACAGGGAAGAACAGATACGCAGTATTTT. It specifies CASSPGQGRTDTQYF.

The V and J genes are TRBV5-6 and TRBJ1-2; D uncertain. From germline, CDR1 is SGHDT and CDR2 YYEEEE. Deletions cut 2 bases from V and 7 bases from J, with 12 bases between. The CDR3 totals 13 residues. The CDR3, as DNA: TGTGCCAGCAGCTTTGGCTCCCGGGGTGGCTACACCTTC. Residues: CASSFGSRGGYTF. The full variable domain, completed using reference TRBV5-6 and TRBJ1-2, is DAGVTQSPTHLIKTRGQQVTLRCSPKSGHDTVSWYQQALGQGPQFIFQYYEEEERQRGNFPDRFSGHQFPNYSSELNVNALLLGDSALYLCASSFGSRGGYTFGSGTRLTVV.